This T cell receptor beta chain is drawn from a study of blood T cell repertoires in COVID-19. Study details: The United States, Italy and Spain provided the acute and convalescent COVID-19 samples. From T cells, B-cell-depleted T cells, or PBMCs came the material, which was cDNA or gDNA.

The authors' processing: Quantification of nucleated cells was approximated via reference gene primer amplification. Repertoires were generated with immunoSEQ multiplex PCR, while TCRdb's copy carries only in-frame clones and drops some. The V and J calls and clone size come from that table; D and trimming were worked out from the DNA. The data show 170,000 or so clones, with 85% to 95% seen just once and approximately 0.5% held by the top ten. Germline-derived CDR1 and CDR2 are MDHEN and SYDVKM. CDR3 length equals 17 residues. With V trimmed by 5 bases and J by 4 bases, 11 bases remained unmatched. Sequenced input: peripheral blood. This rearrangement joins TRBV28 to TRBJ1-5; TRBD1 matches 10 bases. The receptor comes from a man in his forties or fifties with acute or convalescent COVID-19. CDR3 coding DNA: TGTGCCAGCAGTCTCGACCTCGGACAGGGGGGAAATCAGCCCCAGCATTTT. Translating it yields CASSLDLGQGGNQPQHF.